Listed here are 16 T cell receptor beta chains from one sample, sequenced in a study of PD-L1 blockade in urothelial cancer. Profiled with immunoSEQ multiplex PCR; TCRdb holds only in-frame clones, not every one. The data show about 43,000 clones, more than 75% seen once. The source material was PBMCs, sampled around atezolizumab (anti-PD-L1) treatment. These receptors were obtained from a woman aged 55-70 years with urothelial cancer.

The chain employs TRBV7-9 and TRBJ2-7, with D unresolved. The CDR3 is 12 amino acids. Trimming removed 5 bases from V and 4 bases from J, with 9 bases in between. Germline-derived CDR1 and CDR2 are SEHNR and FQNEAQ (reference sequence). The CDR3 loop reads CASSPRLYEQYF. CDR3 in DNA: TGTGCCAGCAGCCCCCGTTTGTACGAGCAGTACTTC.

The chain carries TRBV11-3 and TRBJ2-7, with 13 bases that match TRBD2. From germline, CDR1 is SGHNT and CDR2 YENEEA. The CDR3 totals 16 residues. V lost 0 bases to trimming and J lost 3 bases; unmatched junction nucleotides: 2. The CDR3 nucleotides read TGTGCCAGCAGCTTAGAAGGGACTAGCGGGATCTACGAGCAGTACTTC. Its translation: CASSLEGTSGIYEQYF.

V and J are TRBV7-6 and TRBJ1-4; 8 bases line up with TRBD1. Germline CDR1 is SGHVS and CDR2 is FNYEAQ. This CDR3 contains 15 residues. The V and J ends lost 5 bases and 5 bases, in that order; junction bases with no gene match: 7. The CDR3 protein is CASSPETGANEKLFF. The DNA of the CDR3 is TGTGCCAGCAGCCCCGAGACAGGGGCGAATGAAAAACTGTTTTTT.

CDR3 residues: CASSPFGGDGYTF. DNA of the CDR3: TGTGCCAGCTCACCATTTGGAGGGGATGGCTACACCTTC. This sequence joins TRBV18 and TRBJ1-2; tentative D call: TRBD1 (5 bases). CDR3 size: 13 residues. The germline CDR1 and CDR2 sequences are KGHSH and LQKENI. V dropped 2 bases and J dropped 6 bases, with 10 bases sitting between them.

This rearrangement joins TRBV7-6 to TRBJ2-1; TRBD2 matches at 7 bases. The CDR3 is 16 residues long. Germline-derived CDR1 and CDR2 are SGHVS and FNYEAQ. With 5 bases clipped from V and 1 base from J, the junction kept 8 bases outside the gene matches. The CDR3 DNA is TGTGCCAGCAGCACTGTAGCGGGTCGGTCCTACAATGAGCAGTTCTTC. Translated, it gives CASSTVAGRSYNEQFF.

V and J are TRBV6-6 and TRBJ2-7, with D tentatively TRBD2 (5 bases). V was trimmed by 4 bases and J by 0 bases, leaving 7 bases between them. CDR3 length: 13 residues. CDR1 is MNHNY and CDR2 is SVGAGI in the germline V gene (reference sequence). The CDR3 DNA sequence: TGTGCCAGCAGTTTTGGACTCTCCTACGAGCAGTACTTC. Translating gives CASSFGLSYEQYF.

As DNA, the CDR3 is TGTGCCAGCAGTACACAGGGAAAAGAGACCCAGTACTTC. As protein: CASSTQGKETQYF. V gene TRBV28 combines with J gene TRBJ2-5; D perhaps matches TRBD1 (6 bases). The CDR3 totals 13 residues. The germline V and J ends were trimmed by 5 bases and 3 bases, with 10 bases remaining between them. Germline V CDR1 and CDR2: MDHEN, SYDVKM.

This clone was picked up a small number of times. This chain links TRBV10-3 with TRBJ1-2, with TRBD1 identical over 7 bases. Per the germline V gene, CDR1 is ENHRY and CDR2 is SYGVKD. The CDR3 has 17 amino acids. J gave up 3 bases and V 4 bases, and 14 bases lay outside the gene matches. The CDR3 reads CAISGRDSGGSDYGYTF. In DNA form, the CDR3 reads TGTGCCATCAGTGGCCGGGACAGTGGGGGCAGTGACTATGGCTACACCTTC.

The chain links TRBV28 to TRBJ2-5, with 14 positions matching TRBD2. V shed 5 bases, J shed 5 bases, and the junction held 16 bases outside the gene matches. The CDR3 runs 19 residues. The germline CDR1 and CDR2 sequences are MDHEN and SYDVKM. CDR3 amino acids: CASSDPTHGLAGGWETQYF. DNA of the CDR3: TGTGCCAGCAGTGACCCCACTCACGGACTAGCGGGAGGTTGGGAGACCCAGTACTTC.

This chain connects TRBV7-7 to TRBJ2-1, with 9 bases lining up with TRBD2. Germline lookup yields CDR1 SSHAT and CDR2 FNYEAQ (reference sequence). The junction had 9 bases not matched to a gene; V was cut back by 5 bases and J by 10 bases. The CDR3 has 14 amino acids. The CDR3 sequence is CASSPGLARGEQFF. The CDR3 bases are TGTGCCAGCAGCCCGGGACTAGCACGGGGAGAGCAGTTCTTC.

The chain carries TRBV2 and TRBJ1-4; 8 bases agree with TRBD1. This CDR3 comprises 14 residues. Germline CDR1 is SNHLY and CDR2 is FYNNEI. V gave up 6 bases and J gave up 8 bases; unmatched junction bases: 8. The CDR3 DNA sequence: TGTGCCAGCAGCTACGACAGGGGTATGGAAAAACTGTTTTTT. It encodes CASSYDRGMEKLFF.

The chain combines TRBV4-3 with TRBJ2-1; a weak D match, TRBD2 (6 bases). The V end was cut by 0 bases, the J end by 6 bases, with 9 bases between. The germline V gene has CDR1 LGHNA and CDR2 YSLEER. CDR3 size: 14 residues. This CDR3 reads CASSQDRGVNEQFF. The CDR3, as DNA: TGCGCCAGCAGCCAAGACCGCGGGGTCAATGAGCAGTTCTTC.

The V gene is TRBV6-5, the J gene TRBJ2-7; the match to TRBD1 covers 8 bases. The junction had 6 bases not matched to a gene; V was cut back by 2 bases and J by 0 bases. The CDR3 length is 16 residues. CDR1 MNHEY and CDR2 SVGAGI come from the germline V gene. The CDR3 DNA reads TGTGCCAGCAGTTACACAACCGGGACAGGCTCCTACGAGCAGTACTTC. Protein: CASSYTTGTGSYEQYF.

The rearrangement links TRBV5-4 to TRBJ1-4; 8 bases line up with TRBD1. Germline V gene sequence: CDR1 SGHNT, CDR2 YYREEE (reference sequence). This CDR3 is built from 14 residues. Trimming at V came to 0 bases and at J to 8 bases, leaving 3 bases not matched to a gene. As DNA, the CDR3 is TGTGCCAGCAGCTTGGATACAGGGGGGGAAAAACTGTTTTTT. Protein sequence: CASSLDTGGEKLFF.

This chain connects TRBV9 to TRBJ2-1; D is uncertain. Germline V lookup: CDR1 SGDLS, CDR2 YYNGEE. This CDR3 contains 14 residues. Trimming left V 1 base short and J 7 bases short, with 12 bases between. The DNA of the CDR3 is TGTGCCAGCAGCGTATTAGTATCGGGTAATGAGCAGTTCTTC. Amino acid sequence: CASSVLVSGNEQFF.

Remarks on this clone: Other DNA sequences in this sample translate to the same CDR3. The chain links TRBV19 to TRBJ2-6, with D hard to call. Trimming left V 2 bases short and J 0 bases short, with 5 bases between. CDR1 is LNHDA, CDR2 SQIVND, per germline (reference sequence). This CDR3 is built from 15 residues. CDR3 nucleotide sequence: TGTGCCAGTAGTATAACGAGCTCTGGGGCCAACGTCCTGACTTTC. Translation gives CASSITSSGANVLTF.